This T cell receptor (beta chain) stems from a study of control samples from healthy donors and cancer patients. Some clones are missing from TCRdb's copy, which holds only in-frame ones; the method was immunoSEQ multiplex PCR. The sample holds about 98,000 clones, approximately 82% seen once. Germline assignment: CDR1 KGHDR and CDR2 SFDVKD. Losses at the gene ends were 6 bases for V and 6 bases for J; bases not matched to a gene: 11. There are 15 residues in the CDR3. This chain connects TRBV24-1 to TRBJ2-3; the match to TRBD2 covers 7 bases. Specimen: blood. This TCR derives from a man in his 60s in good health. The CDR3 reads CATSHSGSGHDTQYF. The CDR3 DNA reads TGTGCCACCAGTCATAGCGGGTCTGGTCATGATACGCAGTATTTT.